A selection of T cell receptor beta chains follows, all from one sample in a study of blood T cell repertoires in COVID-19. The table came from immunoSEQ multiplex PCR; TCRdb's copy has only in-frame clones and leaves some out. The data contain 400,000 to 450,000 clones, approximately 88% of them singletons. Specimen: peripheral blood. All receptors derive from a woman aged 50 to 60 with COVID-19, enrolled during active disease. Each CDR3 is given with its conserved first and last residue. The order of the fields is V gene, clone size, J gene, D gene, CDR3 length, CDR3 protein, CDR3 DNA. A D gene is named only where the DNA matches it firmly. Clone size is shown for a subset of rows, as once, few, many or a class of expanded clone.

TRBV6-6	.	TRBJ2-3	TRBD1	14	CASSTDRGTDTQYF	TGTGCCAGCAGTACGGACAGGGGAACAGATACGCAGTATTTT
TRBV7-9	.	TRBJ2-7	.	16	CASSSTGGGFTYEQYF	TGTGCCAGCAGCTCCACTGGCGGGGGCTTCACCTACGAGCAGTACTTC
TRBV11-2	once	TRBJ2-7	.	13	CASSLDREALRYF	TGTGCCAGCAGCTTAGATCGAGAGGCCCTCCGGTACTTC
TRBV10-1	.	TRBJ1-1	TRBD1	15	CASSEYKTGFTEAFF	TGCGCCAGCAGTGAGTACAAGACAGGGTTTACTGAAGCTTTCTTT
TRBV10-3	.	TRBJ1-4	TRBD1	14	CAISGDRGGEKLFF	TGTGCCATCAGTGGGGACAGGGGTGGAGAAAAACTGTTTTTT
TRBV6-6	.	TRBJ1-1	.	16	CASSYSSAVMNTEAFF	TGTGCCAGCAGTTACAGTTCCGCAGTCATGAACACTGAAGCTTTCTTT
TRBV2	.	TRBJ1-2	.	14	CASSSYTGREGYTF	TGTGCCAGCAGTTCCTACACAGGGAGGGAAGGCTACACCTTC
TRBV5-4	.	TRBJ2-7	.	16	CASSRSTSRVNYEQYF	TGTGCCAGCAGCCGCTCAACATCCAGGGTAAACTACGAGCAGTACTTC
TRBV19	.	TRBJ1-1	.	16	CASSRTPGRRDTEAFF	TGTGCCAGTAGCAGAACGCCGGGACGGAGGGATACTGAAGCTTTCTTT
TRBV24-1	.	TRBJ2-7	.	13	CATSDGASYEQYF	TGTGCCACCAGTGACGGTGCCTCCTACGAGCAGTACTTC
TRBV11-2	.	TRBJ1-6	.	15	CASSMRVLPNSPLHF	TGTGCCAGCAGCATGAGGGTCCTACCTAATTCACCCCTCCACTTT
TRBV30	.	TRBJ1-3	.	12	CAWSATGSSSHF	TGTGCCTGGAGTGCAACGGGGTCTTCGTCCCATTTT
TRBV5-4	.	TRBJ2-4	.	14	CASSLASSLNIQYF	TGTGCCAGCAGCTTGGCGAGTTCCCTAAACATTCAGTACTTC
TRBV10-3	.	TRBJ2-2	.	16	CAISEGQSPTTGELFF	TGTGCCATCAGTGAGGGACAGAGCCCTACCACCGGGGAGCTGTTTTTT
TRBV6-1	.	TRBJ1-2	TRBD1	13	CASSDLDRGGYTF	TGTGCCAGCAGTGATCTAGACAGGGGAGGCTACACCTTC
TRBV11-2	.	TRBJ2-3	.	14	CASSLRQATDTQYF	TGTGCCAGCAGCTTAAGGCAGGCCACAGATACGCAGTATTTT
TRBV5-8	.	TRBJ2-2	.	16	CASSFPGGTNTGELFF	TGTGCCAGCAGCTTCCCCGGAGGGACGAACACCGGGGAGCTGTTTTTT
TRBV19	.	TRBJ2-5	TRBD2	17	CASSIWGERGTQETQYF	TGTGCCAGTAGTATATGGGGCGAGCGGGGGACACAAGAGACCCAGTACTTC
TRBV6-5	.	TRBJ2-2	TRBD2	16	CASSYYPGGANWELFF	TGTGCCAGCAGTTACTACCCCGGGGGGGCCAATTGGGAGCTGTTTTTT
TRBV5-1	.	TRBJ1-2	TRBD1	17	CASSLAIPGQGDGGYTF	TGCGCCAGCAGCTTGGCCATACCGGGACAGGGTGATGGTGGCTACACCTTC
TRBV11-2	.	TRBJ2-1	.	15	CASTFSGLLLGEQFF	TGTGCCAGCACCTTCTCAGGACTGTTGCTTGGTGAGCAGTTCTTC
TRBV4-2	.	TRBJ2-2	TRBD2	16	CASSQARGGGAPELFF	TGTGCCAGCAGCCAAGCAAGAGGCGGGGGGGCCCCGGAGCTGTTTTTT
TRBV12-5	once	TRBJ2-3	TRBD2	17	CASGSAPGTSGPEGQYF	TGTGCTAGTGGTTCTGCTCCCGGGACTAGCGGTCCGGAGGGGCAGTATTTT
TRBV27	.	TRBJ2-2	TRBD2	17	CASTHRGGVSGTGELFF	TGTGCCAGCACCCACCGTGGGGGGGTTTCGGGCACCGGGGAGCTGTTTTTT
TRBV14	few	TRBJ1-1	.	14	CASSQDERLTEAFF	TGTGCCAGCAGCCAAGATGAGAGGTTGACTGAAGCTTTCTTT
TRBV3-1/TRBV3-2	.	TRBJ1-2	.	17	CASSLSPFDSFNYGYTF	TGTGCCAGCAGCCTCAGCCCCTTCGACAGCTTTAACTATGGCTACACCTTC
TRBV10-3	.	TRBJ2-1	TRBD2	14	CAMSTSGGYNEQFF	TGTGCCATGTCGACTAGCGGGGGTTACAATGAGCAGTTCTTC
TRBV7-8	.	TRBJ1-4	.	16	CASSLEGPGTGEKLFF	TGTGCCAGCAGCTTAGAAGGTCCGGGTACGGGTGAAAAACTGTTTTTT
TRBV28	.	TRBJ2-3	.	12	CASEGDTDTQYF	TGTGCCAGCGAAGGGGACACAGATACGCAGTATTTT
TRBV3-1/TRBV3-2	.	TRBJ1-5	.	14	CASSLQGSRQPQHF	TGTGCCAGCAGTCTACAGGGTTCACGTCAGCCCCAGCATTTT
TRBV30	.	TRBJ1-1	.	14	CAGSDLGANTEAFF	TGTGCCGGCTCCGATTTAGGGGCGAACACTGAAGCTTTCTTT
TRBV19	.	TRBJ2-7	TRBD1	14	CASSTGTDSYEQYF	TGTGCCAGTAGTACCGGGACAGACTCCTACGAGCAGTACTTC
TRBV27	.	TRBJ2-3	.	13	CASMGTLTDTQYF	TGTGCCAGCATGGGGACACTCACAGATACGCAGTATTTT
TRBV19	few	TRBJ1-4	.	13	CASSIEYSEKLFF	TGTGCCAGTAGTATAGAGTACAGCGAAAAACTGTTTTTT
TRBV30	.	TRBJ2-3	TRBD2	13	CAWGAGGTDTQYF	TGTGCCTGGGGAGCGGGGGGCACAGATACGCAGTATTTT
TRBV2	once	TRBJ2-1	.	14	CASSENRRGDEQFF	TGTGCCAGCAGTGAAAATCGTCGCGGGGATGAGCAGTTCTTC
TRBV19	.	TRBJ1-1	TRBD1	13	CASSMTQGIEAFF	TGTGCCAGTAGTATGACACAGGGGATTGAAGCTTTCTTT
TRBV6-1	.	TRBJ1-3	.	18	CASSEAIARGGSGNTIYF	TGTGCCAGCAGTGAAGCGATAGCAAGGGGGGGCTCTGGAAACACCATATATTTT
TRBV14	.	TRBJ1-1	TRBD1	12	CASSRQGSEAFF	TGTGCCAGCAGCCGACAGGGCAGTGAAGCTTTCTTT
TRBV30	.	TRBJ2-1	TRBD2	16	CAWSEVGGARWNEQFF	TGTGCCTGGAGTGAAGTCGGGGGGGCTCGGTGGAATGAGCAGTTCTTC
TRBV30	.	TRBJ1-3	TRBD1	15	CAWSVGRQGGNTIYF	TGTGCCTGGAGTGTAGGGAGACAGGGTGGAAACACCATATATTTT
TRBV28	.	TRBJ2-1	.	13	CASSRGGDHEQFF	TGTGCCAGCAGTCGAGGAGGAGATCATGAGCAGTTCTTC
TRBV14	.	TRBJ2-7	.	17	CASSQEWGTSLTYEQYF	TGTGCCAGCAGCCAAGAATGGGGGACTTCCTTAACCTACGAGCAGTACTTC
TRBV3-1/TRBV3-2	.	TRBJ2-3	TRBD2	16	CASSPRLAGGPDTQYF	TGTGCCAGCAGCCCGAGACTAGCGGGAGGCCCAGATACGCAGTATTTT
TRBV14	once	TRBJ1-5	.	15	CASSQSKGVGQPQHF	TGTGCCAGCAGCCAATCTAAGGGGGTCGGTCAGCCCCAGCATTTT
TRBV7-9	.	TRBJ1-1	.	15	CASSSSDLLNTEAFF	TGTGCCAGCAGCTCATCAGATCTGTTGAACACTGAAGCTTTCTTT
TRBV6-6	.	TRBJ2-5	.	14	CASSYSGLAETQYF	TGTGCCAGCAGTTACTCGGGTCTAGCGGAGACCCAGTACTTC
TRBV27	.	TRBJ2-1	TRBD1	15	CASSLTGGTYNEQFF	TGTGCCAGCAGTTTAACAGGGGGGACCTACAATGAGCAGTTCTTC
TRBV12-5	.	TRBJ2-1	.	12	CASGLTRVEQFF	TGTGCTAGTGGTTTGACCAGGGTTGAGCAGTTCTTC
TRBV9	.	TRBJ1-1	TRBD1	15	CASSAGQGARTEAFF	TGTGCCAGCAGCGCCGGACAGGGGGCGAGGACTGAAGCTTTCTTT
TRBV19	.	TRBJ2-4	TRBD2	15	CASSMEAGWRNIQYF	TGTGCCAGTAGTATGGAAGCGGGATGGAGGAACATTCAGTACTTC
TRBV5-6	.	TRBJ1-1	.	15	CASSQFVGRGTEAFF	TGTGCCAGCAGCCAGTTCGTCGGGCGCGGGACTGAAGCTTTCTTT
TRBV2	.	TRBJ1-5	.	15	CASSESRGSNQPQHF	TGTGCCAGCAGTGAAAGCAGAGGCAGCAATCAGCCCCAGCATTTT
TRBV7-2	once	TRBJ2-1	.	15	CASSLVGATYNEQFF	TGTGCCAGCAGCTTAGTAGGGGCCACCTACAATGAGCAGTTCTTC
TRBV30	.	TRBJ1-2	TRBD1	13	CAWAGTGYYGYTF	TGTGCCTGGGCCGGGACAGGGTACTATGGCTACACCTTC
TRBV6-5	once	TRBJ1-1	.	11	CASSRQGEAFF	TGTGCCAGCAGCCGGCAGGGGGAAGCTTTCTTT
TRBV5-1	.	TRBJ2-6	TRBD1	13	CASSVGTGAVLTF	TGCGCCAGCAGCGTGGGGACAGGGGCCGTCCTGACTTTC